This record looks at one TCR beta chain sequence and its context. This entry comes from a study of T cells expressing NK-cell markers. Study overall: Investigators obtained TCR beta repertoires from sorted CD3+CD56+NKG2C+, CD3+CD56+NKG2C- and CD3+CD56-NKG2C+ T cells.

TCRdb re-called the 5' RACE reads and catalogs CDR3 proteins one per entry, DNA excluded. The sample data list about 410,000 distinct CDR3 sequences. Germline CDR1 is LNHDA and CDR2 is SQIVND (reference sequence). The CDR3 covers 20 residues. The chain combines TRBV19 with TRBJ2-4; there is no DNA to check the TCRdb D call of TRBD2. Source material: blood T cells: a sorted CD56 or NKG2C T cell subset, CD4+ or CD8+ T cells, or bulk PBMC T cells (not recorded which). This receptor was obtained from a woman between 50 and 59 years old in good health. The CDR3 protein is CASSIPRGLAGSRAGNIQYF.